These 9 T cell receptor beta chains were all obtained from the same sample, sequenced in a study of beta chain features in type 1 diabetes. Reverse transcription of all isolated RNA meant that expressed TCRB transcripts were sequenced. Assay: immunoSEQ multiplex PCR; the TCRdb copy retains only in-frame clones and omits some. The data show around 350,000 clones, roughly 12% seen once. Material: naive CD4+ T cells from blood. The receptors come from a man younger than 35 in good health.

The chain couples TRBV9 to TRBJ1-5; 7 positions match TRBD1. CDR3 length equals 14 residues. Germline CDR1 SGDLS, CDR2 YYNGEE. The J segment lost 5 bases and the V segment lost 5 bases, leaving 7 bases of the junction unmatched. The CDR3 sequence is CASSRDRVDQPQHF. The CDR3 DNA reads TGTGCCAGCAGTCGAGACAGGGTTGATCAGCCCCAGCATTTT.

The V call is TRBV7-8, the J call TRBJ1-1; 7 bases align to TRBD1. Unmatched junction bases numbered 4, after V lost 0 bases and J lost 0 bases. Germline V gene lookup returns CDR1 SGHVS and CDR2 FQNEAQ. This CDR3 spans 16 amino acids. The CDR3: CASSLAGTVMNTEAFF. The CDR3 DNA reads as TGTGCCAGCAGCTTAGCGGGGACAGTGATGAACACTGAAGCTTTCTTT.

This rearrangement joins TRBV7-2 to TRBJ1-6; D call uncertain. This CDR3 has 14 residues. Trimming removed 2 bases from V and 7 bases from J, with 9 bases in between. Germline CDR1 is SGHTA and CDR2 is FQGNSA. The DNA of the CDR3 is TGTGCCAGCAGCTTATCACGGGGAAATTCACCCCTCCACTTT. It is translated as CASSLSRGNSPLHF.

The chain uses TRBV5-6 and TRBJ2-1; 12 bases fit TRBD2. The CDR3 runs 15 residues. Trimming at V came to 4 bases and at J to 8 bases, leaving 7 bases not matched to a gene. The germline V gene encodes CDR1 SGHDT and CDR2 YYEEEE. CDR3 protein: CASSGLAGSLDEQFF. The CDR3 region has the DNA TGTGCCAGCAGCGGACTAGCGGGATCTTTGGATGAGCAGTTCTTC.

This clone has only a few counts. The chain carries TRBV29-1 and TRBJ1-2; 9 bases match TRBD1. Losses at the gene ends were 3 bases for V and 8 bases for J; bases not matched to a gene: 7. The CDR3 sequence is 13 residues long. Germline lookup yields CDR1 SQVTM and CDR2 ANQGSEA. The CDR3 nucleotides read TGCAGCGTTGAGCAGACAGGGGGTAGGGGCTACACCTTC. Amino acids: CSVEQTGGRGYTF.

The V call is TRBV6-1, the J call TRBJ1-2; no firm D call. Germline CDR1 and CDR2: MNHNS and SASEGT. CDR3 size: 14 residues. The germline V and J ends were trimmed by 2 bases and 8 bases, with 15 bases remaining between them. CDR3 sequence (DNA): TGTGCCAGCAGTGAAAGGACTTTCAGCTTCGGCTACACCTTC. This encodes CASSERTFSFGYTF.

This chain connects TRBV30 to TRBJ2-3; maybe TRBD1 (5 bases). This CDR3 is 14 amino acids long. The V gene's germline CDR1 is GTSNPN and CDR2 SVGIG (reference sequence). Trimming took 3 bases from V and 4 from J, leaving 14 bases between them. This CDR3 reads CAWSPGQGADTQYF. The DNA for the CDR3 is TGTGCCTGGAGCCCGGGCCAAGGGGCAGATACGCAGTATTTT.

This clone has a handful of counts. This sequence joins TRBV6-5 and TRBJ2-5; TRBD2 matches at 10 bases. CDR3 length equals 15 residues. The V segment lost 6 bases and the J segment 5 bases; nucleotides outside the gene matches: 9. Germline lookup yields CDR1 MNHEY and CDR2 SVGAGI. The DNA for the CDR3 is TGTGCCAGCAGCCTACCTAGCGGGGGTACGGAGACCCAGTACTTC. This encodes CASSLPSGGTETQYF.

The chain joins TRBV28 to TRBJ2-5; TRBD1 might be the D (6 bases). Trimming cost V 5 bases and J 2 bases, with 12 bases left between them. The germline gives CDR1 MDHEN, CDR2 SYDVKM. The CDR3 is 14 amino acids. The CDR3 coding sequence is TGTGCCAGCAGTGCCCGGCAGGGGCAAGAGACCCAGTACTTC. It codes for CASSARQGQETQYF.